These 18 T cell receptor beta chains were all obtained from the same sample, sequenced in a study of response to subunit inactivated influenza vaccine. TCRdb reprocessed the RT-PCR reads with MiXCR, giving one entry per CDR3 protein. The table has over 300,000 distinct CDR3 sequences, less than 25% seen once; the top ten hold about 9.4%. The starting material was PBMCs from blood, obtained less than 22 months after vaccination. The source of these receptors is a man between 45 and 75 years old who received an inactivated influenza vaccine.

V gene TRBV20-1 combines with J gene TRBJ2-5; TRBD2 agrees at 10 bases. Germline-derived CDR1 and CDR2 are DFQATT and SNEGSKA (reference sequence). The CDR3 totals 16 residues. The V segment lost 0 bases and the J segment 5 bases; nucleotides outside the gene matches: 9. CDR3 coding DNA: TGCAGTGCTAGAGATCTGATAGCGGGAGGTTGGGAGACCCAGTACTTC. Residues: CSARDLIAGGWETQYF.

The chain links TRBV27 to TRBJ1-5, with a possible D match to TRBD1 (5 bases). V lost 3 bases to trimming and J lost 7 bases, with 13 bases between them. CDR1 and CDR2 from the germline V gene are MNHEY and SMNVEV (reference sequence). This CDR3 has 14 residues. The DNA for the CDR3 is TGTGCCAGCAGTTTTGCGGGGGTGGGGCAGCCCCAGCATTTT. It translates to CASSFAGVGQPQHF.

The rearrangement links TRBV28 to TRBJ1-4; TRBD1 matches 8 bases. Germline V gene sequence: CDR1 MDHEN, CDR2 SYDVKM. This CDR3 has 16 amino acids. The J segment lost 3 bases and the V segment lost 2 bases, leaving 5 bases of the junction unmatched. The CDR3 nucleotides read TGTGCCAGCAGTTTACCCCAGGGGGCTGCTAATGAAAAACTGTTTTTT. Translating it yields CASSLPQGAANEKLFF.

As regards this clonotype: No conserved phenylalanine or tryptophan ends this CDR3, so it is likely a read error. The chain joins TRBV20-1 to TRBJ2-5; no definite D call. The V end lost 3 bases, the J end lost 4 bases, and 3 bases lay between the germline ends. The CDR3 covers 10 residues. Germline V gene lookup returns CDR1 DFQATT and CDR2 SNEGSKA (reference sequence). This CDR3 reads CSARTETQYV. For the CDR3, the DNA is TGCAGTGCTAGGACAGAGACCCAGTACGTC.

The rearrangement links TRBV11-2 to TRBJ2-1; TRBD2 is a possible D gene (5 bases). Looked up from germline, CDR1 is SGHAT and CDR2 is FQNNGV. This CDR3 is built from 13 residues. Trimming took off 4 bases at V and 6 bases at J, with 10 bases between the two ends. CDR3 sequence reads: CASSSTRANEQFF. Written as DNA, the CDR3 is TGTGCCAGCAGCTCCACTAGAGCCAATGAGCAGTTCTTC. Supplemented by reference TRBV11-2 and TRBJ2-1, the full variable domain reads EAGVAQSPRYKIIEKRQSVAFWCNPISGHATLYWYQQILGQGPKLLIQFQNNGVVDDSQLPKDRFSAERLKGVDSTLKIQPAKLEDSAVYLCASSSTRANEQFFGPGTRLTVL.

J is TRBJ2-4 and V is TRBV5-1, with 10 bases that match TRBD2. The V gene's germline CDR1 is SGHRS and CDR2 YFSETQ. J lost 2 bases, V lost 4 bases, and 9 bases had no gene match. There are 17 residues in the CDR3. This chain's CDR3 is CASSKERAGGPKNIQYF. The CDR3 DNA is TGCGCCAGCAGCAAAGAGAGAGCGGGAGGGCCCAAAAACATTCAGTACTTC. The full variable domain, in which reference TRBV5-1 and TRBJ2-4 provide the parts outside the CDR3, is KAGVTQTPRYLIKTRGQQVTLSCSPISGHRSVSWYQQTPGQGLQFLFEYFSETQRNKGNFPGRFSGRQFSNSRSEMNVSTLELGDSALYLCASSKERAGGPKNIQYFGAGTRLSVL.

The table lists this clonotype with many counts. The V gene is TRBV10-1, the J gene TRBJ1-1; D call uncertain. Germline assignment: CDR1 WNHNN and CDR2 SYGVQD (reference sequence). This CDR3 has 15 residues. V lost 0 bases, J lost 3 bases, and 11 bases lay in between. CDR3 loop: CASSESISGDTEAFF. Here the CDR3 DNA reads TGCGCCAGCAGTGAGTCGATTTCCGGGGACACTGAAGCTTTCTTT.

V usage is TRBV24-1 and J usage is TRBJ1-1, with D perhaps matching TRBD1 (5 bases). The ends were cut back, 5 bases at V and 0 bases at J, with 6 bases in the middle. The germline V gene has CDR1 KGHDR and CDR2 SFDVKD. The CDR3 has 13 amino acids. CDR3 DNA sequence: TGTGCCACCAGTGGGGGCATGAACACTGAAGCTTTCTTT. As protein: CATSGGMNTEAFF.

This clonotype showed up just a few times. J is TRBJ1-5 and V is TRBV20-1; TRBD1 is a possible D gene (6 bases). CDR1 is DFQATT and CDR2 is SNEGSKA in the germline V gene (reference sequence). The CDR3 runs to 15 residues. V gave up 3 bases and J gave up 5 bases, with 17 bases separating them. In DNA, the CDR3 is TGCAGTGCTAGGTGGGGGGCTAAGTTTGATCAGCCCCAGCATTTT. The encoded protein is CSARWGAKFDQPQHF.

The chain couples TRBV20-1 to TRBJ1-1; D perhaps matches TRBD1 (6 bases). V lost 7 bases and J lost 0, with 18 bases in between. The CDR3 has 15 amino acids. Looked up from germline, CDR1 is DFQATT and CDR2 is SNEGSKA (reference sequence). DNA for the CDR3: TGCAGTGAGCGGAAACCGGGACACCTGAACACTGAAGCTTTCTTT. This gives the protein CSERKPGHLNTEAFF.

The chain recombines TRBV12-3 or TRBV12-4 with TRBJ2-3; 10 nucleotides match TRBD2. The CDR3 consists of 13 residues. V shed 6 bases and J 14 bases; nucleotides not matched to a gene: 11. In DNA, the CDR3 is TGTGCCAGCAGGGAATCTAGCGGGAGTTATCCGTATTTT. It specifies CASRESSGSYPYF.

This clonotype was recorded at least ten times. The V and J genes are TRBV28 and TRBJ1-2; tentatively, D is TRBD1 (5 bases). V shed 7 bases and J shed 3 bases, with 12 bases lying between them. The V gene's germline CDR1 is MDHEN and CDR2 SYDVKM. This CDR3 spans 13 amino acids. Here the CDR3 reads CASKSGLHYGYTF. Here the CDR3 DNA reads TGTGCCAGCAAATCAGGGCTTCACTATGGCTACACCTTC.

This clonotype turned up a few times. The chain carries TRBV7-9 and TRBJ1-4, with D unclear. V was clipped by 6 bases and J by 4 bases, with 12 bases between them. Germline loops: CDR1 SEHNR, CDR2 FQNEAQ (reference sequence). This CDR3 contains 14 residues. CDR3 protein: CASSQDGSNEKLFF. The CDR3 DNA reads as TGTGCCAGCAGTCAGGACGGGAGTAATGAAAAACTGTTTTTT.

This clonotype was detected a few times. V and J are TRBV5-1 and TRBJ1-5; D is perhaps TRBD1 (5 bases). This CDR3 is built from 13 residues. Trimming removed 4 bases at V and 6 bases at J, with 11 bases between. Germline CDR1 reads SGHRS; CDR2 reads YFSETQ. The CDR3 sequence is CASSEGFGQPQHF. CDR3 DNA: TGCGCCAGCAGCGAGGGGTTCGGTCAGCCCCAGCATTTT.

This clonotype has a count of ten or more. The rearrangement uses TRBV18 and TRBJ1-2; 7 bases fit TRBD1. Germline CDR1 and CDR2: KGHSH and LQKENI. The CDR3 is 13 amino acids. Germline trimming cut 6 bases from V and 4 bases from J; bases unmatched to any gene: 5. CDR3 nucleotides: TGTGCCAGCTCGTTACAGGGGACCTATGGCTACACCTTC. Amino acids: CASSLQGTYGYTF.

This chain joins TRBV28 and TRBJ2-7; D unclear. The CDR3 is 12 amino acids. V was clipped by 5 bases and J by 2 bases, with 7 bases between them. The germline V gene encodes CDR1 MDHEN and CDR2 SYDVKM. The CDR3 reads CASSGLTYEQYF. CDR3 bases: TGTGCCAGCAGTGGGCTTACCTACGAGCAGTACTTC.

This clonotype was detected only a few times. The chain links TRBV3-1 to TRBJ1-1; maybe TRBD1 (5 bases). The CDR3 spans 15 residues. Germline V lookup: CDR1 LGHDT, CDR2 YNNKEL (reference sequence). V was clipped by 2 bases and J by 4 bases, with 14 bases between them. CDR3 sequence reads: CASSQYGSRGTEAFF. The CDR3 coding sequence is TGTGCCAGCAGCCAATATGGGTCGAGGGGCACTGAAGCTTTCTTT.

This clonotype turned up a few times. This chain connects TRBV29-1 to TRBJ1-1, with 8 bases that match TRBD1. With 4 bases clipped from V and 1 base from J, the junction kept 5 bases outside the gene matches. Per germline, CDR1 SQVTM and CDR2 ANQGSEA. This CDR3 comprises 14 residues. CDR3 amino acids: CSVATGVGNTEAFF. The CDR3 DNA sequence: TGCAGCGTTGCGACAGGGGTGGGGAACACTGAAGCTTTCTTT.